This TCR beta chain was sequenced in a study of blood T cell repertoires in COVID-19. Study context: Sources were T cells, B-cell-depleted T cells, or PBMCs; the material itself was cDNA or gDNA.

In the study's own analysis: Reference gene primer amplification gave estimated nucleated cell counts. Data came from immunoSEQ multiplex PCR; TCRdb stores just in-frame clones and leaves some out. The DNA was the basis for D and trimming; V, J and clone size are from that table. This table has about 170,000 clones, about four fifths appearing once. Deletions cut 7 bases from V and 9 bases from J, with 16 bases between. The CDR3 has 13 residues. Material for sequencing was peripheral blood. The gene calls are TRBV12-3 or TRBV12-4 and TRBJ2-1, with D hard to call. The TCR was taken from a woman aged 70-85 years who had recovered from COVID-19. DNA of the CDR3: TGTGCCAGCACCCCGTCTGGCAATGGTGAGCAGTTCTTC. This sequence encodes CASTPSGNGEQFF.